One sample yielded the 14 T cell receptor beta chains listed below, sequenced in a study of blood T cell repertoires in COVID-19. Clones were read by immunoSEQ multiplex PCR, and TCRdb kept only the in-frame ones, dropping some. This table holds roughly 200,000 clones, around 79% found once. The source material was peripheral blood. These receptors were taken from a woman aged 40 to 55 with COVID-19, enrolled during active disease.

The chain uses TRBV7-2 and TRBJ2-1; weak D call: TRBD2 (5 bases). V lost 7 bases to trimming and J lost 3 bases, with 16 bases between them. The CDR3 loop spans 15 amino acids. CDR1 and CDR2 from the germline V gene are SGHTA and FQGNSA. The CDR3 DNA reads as TGTGCCAGCACCCCGACTGAGGGCCTCTACAATGAGCAGTTCTTC. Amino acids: CASTPTEGLYNEQFF. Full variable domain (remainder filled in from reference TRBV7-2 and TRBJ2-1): GAGVSQSPSNKVTEKGKDVELRCDPISGHTALYWYRQSLGQGLEFLIYFQGNSAPDKSGLPSDRFSAERTGGSVSTLTIQRTQQEDSAVYLCASTPTEGLYNEQFFGPGTRLTVL.

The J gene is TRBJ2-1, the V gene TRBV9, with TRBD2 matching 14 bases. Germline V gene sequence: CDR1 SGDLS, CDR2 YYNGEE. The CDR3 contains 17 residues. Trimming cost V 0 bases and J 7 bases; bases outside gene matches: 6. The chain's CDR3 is CASSVAPTSGGGNEQFF. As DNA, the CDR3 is TGTGCCAGCAGCGTAGCCCCGACTAGCGGGGGGGGTAATGAGCAGTTCTTC.

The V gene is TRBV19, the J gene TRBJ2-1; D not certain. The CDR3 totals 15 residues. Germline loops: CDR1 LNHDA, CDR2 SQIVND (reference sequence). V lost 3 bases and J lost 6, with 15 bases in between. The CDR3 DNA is TGTGCCAGTAGTATTTCGGCTAGTTACGGCAATGAGCAGTTCTTC. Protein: CASSISASYGNEQFF.

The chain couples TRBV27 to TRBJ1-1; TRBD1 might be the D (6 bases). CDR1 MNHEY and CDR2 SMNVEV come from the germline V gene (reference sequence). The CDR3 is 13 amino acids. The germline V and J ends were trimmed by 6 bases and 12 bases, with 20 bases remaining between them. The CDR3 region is CASSGTPTGRTFF. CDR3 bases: TGTGCCAGCAGCGGTACCCCGACAGGAAGAACTTTCTTT.

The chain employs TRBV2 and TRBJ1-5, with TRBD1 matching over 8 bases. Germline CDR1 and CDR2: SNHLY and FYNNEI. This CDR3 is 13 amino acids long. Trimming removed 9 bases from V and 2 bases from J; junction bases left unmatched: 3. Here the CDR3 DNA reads TGTGCCAGGTCACAGGGGGGCAATCAGCCCCAGCATTTT. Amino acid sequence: CARSQGGNQPQHF.

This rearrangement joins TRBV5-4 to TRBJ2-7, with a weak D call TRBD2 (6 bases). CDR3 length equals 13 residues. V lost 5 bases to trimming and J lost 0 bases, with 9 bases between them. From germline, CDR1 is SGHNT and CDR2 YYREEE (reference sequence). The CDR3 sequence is CASRRDHSYEQYF. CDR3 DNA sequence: TGTGCCAGCAGGCGGGACCACTCCTACGAGCAGTACTTC.

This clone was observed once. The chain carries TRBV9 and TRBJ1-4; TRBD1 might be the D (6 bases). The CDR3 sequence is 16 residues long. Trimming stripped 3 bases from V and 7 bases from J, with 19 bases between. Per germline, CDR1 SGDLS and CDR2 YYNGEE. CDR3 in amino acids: CASSAPFRGRGEKLFF. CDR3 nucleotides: TGTGCCAGCAGCGCTCCATTCAGGGGCCGGGGTGAAAAACTGTTTTTT.

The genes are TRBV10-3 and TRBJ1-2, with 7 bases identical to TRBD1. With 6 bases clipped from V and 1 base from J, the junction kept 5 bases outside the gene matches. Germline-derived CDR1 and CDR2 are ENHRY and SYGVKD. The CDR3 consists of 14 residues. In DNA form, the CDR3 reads TGTGCCATCAGGGGGACAGATTTTAACTATGGCTACACCTTC. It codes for CAIRGTDFNYGYTF.

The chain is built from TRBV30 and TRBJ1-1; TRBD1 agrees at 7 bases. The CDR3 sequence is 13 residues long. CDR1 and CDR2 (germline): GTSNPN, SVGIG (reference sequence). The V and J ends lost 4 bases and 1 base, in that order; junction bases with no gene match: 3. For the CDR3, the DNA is TGTGCCTGGACGGGACAGCCGAACACTGAAGCTTTCTTT. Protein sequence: CAWTGQPNTEAFF.

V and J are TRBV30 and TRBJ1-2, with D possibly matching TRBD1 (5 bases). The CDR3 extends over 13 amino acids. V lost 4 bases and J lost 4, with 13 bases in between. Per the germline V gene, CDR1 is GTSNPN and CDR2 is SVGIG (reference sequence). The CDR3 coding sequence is TGTGCCTGGACAAGGGGCTCCTCCTATGGCTACACCTTC. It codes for CAWTRGSSYGYTF.

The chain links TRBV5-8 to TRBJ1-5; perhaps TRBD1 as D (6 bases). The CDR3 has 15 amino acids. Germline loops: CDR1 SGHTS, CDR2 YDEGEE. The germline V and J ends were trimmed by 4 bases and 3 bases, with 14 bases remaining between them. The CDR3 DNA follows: TGTGCCAGCAGCCTCGGACAGCGCACCAATCAGCCCCAGCATTTT. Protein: CASSLGQRTNQPQHF.

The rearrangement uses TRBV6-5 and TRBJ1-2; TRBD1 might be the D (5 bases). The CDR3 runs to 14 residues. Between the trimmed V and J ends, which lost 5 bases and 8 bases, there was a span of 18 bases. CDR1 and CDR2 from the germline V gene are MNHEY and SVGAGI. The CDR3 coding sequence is TGTGCCAGCAGTCGGACATGGGCCACCCACGGCTACACCTTC. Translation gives CASSRTWATHGYTF.

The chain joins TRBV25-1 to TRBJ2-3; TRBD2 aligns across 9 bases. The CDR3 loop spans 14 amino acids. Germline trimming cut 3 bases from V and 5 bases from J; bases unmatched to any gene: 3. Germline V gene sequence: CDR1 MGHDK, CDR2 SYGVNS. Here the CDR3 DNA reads TGTGCCAGCAGTGAGACTAGCGGCGTAGATACGCAGTATTTT. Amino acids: CASSETSGVDTQYF.

The CDR3 DNA reads as TGTGCCAGCAGCTTCGACAGGACTGGAAACACCATATATTTT. It codes for CASSFDRTGNTIYF. This rearrangement joins TRBV14 to TRBJ1-3; D might be TRBD1 (6 bases). V lost 5 bases to trimming and J lost 2 bases, with 10 bases between them. In germline, CDR1 is SGHDN, CDR2 FVKESK. The CDR3 is 14 residues long. Using reference TRBV14 and TRBJ1-3 for the parts outside the CDR3, the full variable domain is EAGVTQFPSHSVIEKGQTVTLRCDPISGHDNLYWYRRVMGKEIKFLLHFVKESKQDESGMPNNRFLAERTGGTYSTLKVQPAELEDSGVYFCASSFDRTGNTIYFGEGSWLTVV.